This entry is about one T cell receptor (beta chain). Which antigen it targets is not known. Per-base quality was not reported, and no clone a single base away is much larger than it. The record originates from a study of blood T cell repertoires in COVID-19 (dated by TCRdb to the early 2020s). For the study in its entirety: Collaborator samples came from the United States, Italy and Spain and covered acute and convalescent phases of COVID-19. HLA class I and class II types, where available, came from metadata supplied by the sample provider rather than from assay-based typing. A de-identified subject ID, COVID-19 status, age in years and sex were almost always included in the sample metadata. The material from the prospective study consisted of cDNA or gDNA derived from T cells, B-cell-depleted T cells, or PBMCs. The samples were drawn from two sources: the first 160 participants of the ongoing ImmuneRACE study, and about 1,300 subjects contributed by 6 global collaborators. Subjects who had been exposed to COVID-19, were actively infected with it, or had recovered from it provided the deeply sampled blood TCRbeta repertoires that made up the dataset. A freely available public database, intended as a resource for researchers studying the immune response to SARS-CoV-2, is where the repertoires were released. Results the study describes overall, beyond this receptor: The quantity of clinical and demographic metadata differed by source and by participant and was supplied without curation.

TCRbeta CDR3 regions were amplified from genomic DNA using the immunoSEQ Assay, a bias-controlled multiplex PCR. Per the source publication's procedure: Nucleated cell counts per sample were estimated from amplification of reference gene primers within the assay. To quantify the absolute abundance of each unique TCRbeta CDR3 rearrangement, sequence reads were collapsed and filtered. For each sample, productive Simpson clonality was calculated as the square root of Simpson's diversity index across productive rearrangements. TCRdb took over this immuneACCESS table, retaining in-frame rearrangements with V and J assigned. Such tables are incomplete; in checked studies, under half of the missing clones stem from an unresolved V gene, and the remainder is unexplained. V and J calls and clone size are those listed in that table; D and trimming were worked out from the DNA. The sample table lists 75,000 to 95,000 clones, roughly 89% of them with a count of one. Of the sample, 4.6% falls within the top ten clones.

Whole blood was collected in K2EDTA tubes by collaborating institutions according to the institutions' own protocols. For TCRbeta analysis, collaborators shipped samples in one of three forms: frozen whole blood, isolated PBMCs, or DNA extracted from either of those sample types. CDR1 and CDR2 are drawn from the germline V gene: MDHEN, SYDVKM. Trimming removed 5 bases from V and 7 bases from J; the gene matches leave 10 bases unexplained. The CDR3 sequence holds 17 residues, the cysteine and phenylalanine included. This entry keeps only the CDR3 DNA: 51 bases, framed from base 1. Sequenced material: peripheral blood. This TCR was recovered from a man in his fifties or sixties with active COVID-19. This sequence uses TRBV28 and TRBJ2-1, and 14 bases in between align with TRBD2. This receptor carries the CDR3 CASSPPPGTSGSNEQFF. The DNA sequence reads TGTGCCAGCAGTCCCCCGCCCGGGACTAGCGGGAGTAATGAGCAGTTCTTC.